The sequence of this T cell receptor (beta chain) was determined in a study of T cell responses to AZD1222 COVID-19 vaccine. Whole-study results and caveats: The CD4 TCRs associated with vaccination extended across spike and predominated at 160-218 and 743-854. Increases in Spike-specific TCR breadth and depth were seen after two AZD1222 doses.

The table came from immunoSEQ multiplex PCR; TCRdb's copy has only in-frame clones and leaves some out. The table lists approximately 160,000 clones, 87% of them singletons. This clone was detected only once. Antigen specificity is unknown. The receptor was derived from an adult in good health. This specimen was peripheral blood, taken on day 0 of AZD1222 vaccination.

DNA for the CDR3: TGTGCCAGCAGCCCCTGGACTAGGGTGGGCACCGGGGAGCTGTTTTTT. It codes for CASSPWTRVGTGELFF. V is TRBV7-2 and J is TRBJ2-2; 7 positions agree with TRBD2. The junction had 10 bases not matched to a gene; V was cut back by 5 bases and J by 4 bases. This CDR3 region has 16 residues. In germline, CDR1 is SGHTA, CDR2 FQGNSA. Complete variable domain (other parts from reference TRBV7-2 and TRBJ2-2): GAGVSQSPSNKVTEKGKDVELRCDPISGHTALYWYRQSLGQGLEFLIYFQGNSAPDKSGLPSDRFSAERTGGSVSTLTIQRTQQEDSAVYLCASSPWTRVGTGELFFGEGSRLTVL.